A selection of T cell receptor beta chains follows, all from one sample in a study of T cell changes during pregnancy in multiple sclerosis. Libraries were prepared by immunoSEQ multiplex PCR; TCRdb keeps only in-frame clonotypes and omits some of them. Of approximately 63,000 clones listed, 90% to 95% are singletons. The sample in question was peripheral blood, obtained after pregnancy. The receptors originated from a female donor in good health, enrolled as a control in a pregnancy study. The CDR3 runs from the conserved cysteine through the conserved F or W. The order of the fields is CDR3 length, D gene, clone size, J gene, V gene, CDR3 protein, CDR3 DNA. D genes are given only for firm matches. Clone size is stated in some rows and not others, as once, few, many or a class when expanded.

16	TRBD2	.	TRBJ2-1	TRBV19	CASSRLATVSYNEQFF	TGTGCCAGTAGCCGACTAGCTACGGTGTCCTACAATGAGCAGTTCTTC
14	TRBD1	.	TRBJ2-7	TRBV9	CASSAGQGVGEQYF	TGTGCCAGCAGCGCCGGACAGGGCGTAGGCGAGCAGTACTTC
14	.	.	TRBJ2-7	TRBV7-8	CASSLTGNSYEQYF	TGTGCCAGCAGCCTAACAGGAAACTCCTACGAGCAGTACTTC
14	TRBD1	.	TRBJ2-1	TRBV18	CASSPGQGHNEQFF	TGTGCCAGCTCACCAGGACAGGGGCACAATGAGCAGTTCTTC
15	.	.	TRBJ1-5	TRBV7-8	CASSLGQGNNQPQHF	TGTGCCAGCAGCTTAGGGCAGGGAAACAATCAGCCCCAGCATTTT
16	TRBD2	.	TRBJ2-2	TRBV5-4	CASSLRLAVNTGELFF	TGTGCCAGCAGCTTGAGACTAGCGGTGAACACCGGGGAGCTGTTTTTT
13	TRBD1	.	TRBJ1-2	TRBV13	CASNLQGAGGYTF	TGTGCCAGCAACTTACAGGGGGCGGGGGGCTACACCTTC
14	TRBD1	.	TRBJ2-1	TRBV19	CASSRGTAENEQFF	TGTGCCAGTAGTAGGGGGACAGCGGAAAATGAGCAGTTCTTC
14	TRBD1	.	TRBJ1-4	TRBV6-5	CASSSGTGAEKLFF	TGTGCCAGCAGTTCCGGGACAGGGGCTGAAAAACTGTTTTTT
14	TRBD1	.	TRBJ1-1	TRBV4-2	CASSHPGTGGWAFF	TGTGCCAGCAGCCATCCCGGGACAGGGGGTTGGGCTTTCTTT
15	.	.	TRBJ1-4	TRBV6-5	CASRKRTASGEKLFF	TGTGCCAGCAGAAAACGGACAGCCAGTGGTGAAAAACTGTTTTTT
14	.	.	TRBJ1-3	TRBV6-5	CASRQGFSGNTIYF	TGTGCCAGCAGACAGGGCTTCTCTGGAAACACCATATATTTT
17	.	.	TRBJ1-1	TRBV7-3	CASSPRWTSGGNTEAFF	TGTGCCAGCAGCCCTCGTTGGACTTCCGGTGGTAACACTGAAGCTTTCTTT
13	.	.	TRBJ1-2	TRBV27	CASGAIKLDGYTF	TGTGCCAGCGGAGCTATTAAGTTGGATGGCTACACCTTC
16	TRBD2	few	TRBJ2-3	TRBV6-4	CASSPASGDGTDTQYF	TGTGCCAGCAGCCCAGCTAGCGGGGACGGCACAGATACGCAGTATTTT
17	TRBD1	.	TRBJ2-3	TRBV9	CASSAETGEIGTDTQYF	TGTGCCAGCAGCGCCGAGACAGGGGAAATAGGCACAGATACGCAGTATTTT
18	TRBD1	.	TRBJ1-4	TRBV23-1	CASSRIYDRVRSNEKLFF	TGCGCCAGCAGCCGAATCTACGACAGGGTGCGTTCTAATGAAAAACTGTTTTTT
14	.	.	TRBJ2-7	TRBV6-6	CASSYSGVLYEQYF	TGTGCCAGCAGTTACTCAGGGGTACTCTACGAGCAGTACTTC
12	TRBD1	.	TRBJ2-7	TRBV10-3	CAIWVSNRGQYF	TGTGCCATCTGGGTTTCAAACAGGGGACAGTACTTC
15	.	.	TRBJ2-7	TRBV9	CASSKGVGGLYEQYF	TGTGCCAGCAGCAAAGGTGTGGGGGGTCTCTACGAGCAGTACTTC
14	TRBD1	.	TRBJ2-1	TRBV2	CASSRDRGGNEQFF	TGTGCCAGCAGTAGGGACAGGGGAGGCAATGAGCAGTTCTTC
16	TRBD2	.	TRBJ2-7	TRBV6-5	CASSYSLSGGAYEQYF	TGTGCCAGCAGTTATTCCCTTAGCGGGGGGGCTTACGAGCAGTACTTC
13	.	.	TRBJ1-6	TRBV9	CASSVGARGPLHF	TGTGCCAGCAGCGTAGGGGCCCGGGGACCCCTCCACTTT
13	.	.	TRBJ2-7	TRBV6-5	CASSYVQGYEQYF	TGTGCCAGCAGTTATGTACAGGGTTATGAGCAGTACTTC
17	TRBD1	.	TRBJ2-1	TRBV4-1	CASSQESRDRYYNEQFF	TGCGCCAGCAGCCAAGAAAGCCGGGACAGGTACTACAATGAGCAGTTCTTC
14	.	once	TRBJ1-1	TRBV9	CASSVGAMNTEAFF	TGTGCCAGCAGCGTAGGGGCGATGAACACTGAAGCTTTCTTT
16	.	.	TRBJ2-2	TRBV28	CASLRMGALNTGELFF	TGTGCCAGCTTGAGGATGGGGGCCCTGAACACCGGGGAGCTGTTTTTT
15	.	.	TRBJ1-1	TRBV7-2	CASSLRLGVNTEAFF	TGTGCCAGCAGCTTGAGACTCGGAGTTAACACTGAAGCTTTCTTT
15	.	.	TRBJ1-5	TRBV15	CATSREARSNQPQHF	TGTGCCACCAGCAGAGAGGCCCGAAGTAATCAGCCCCAGCATTTT
13	TRBD2	.	TRBJ2-1	TRBV27	CASSPTSHNEQFF	TGTGCCAGCAGCCCGACTAGCCACAATGAGCAGTTCTTC
15	.	.	TRBJ1-1	TRBV7-7	CASSSDLQINTEAFF	TGTGCCAGCAGCTCAGACCTACAGATAAACACTGAAGCTTTCTTT
16	.	.	TRBJ1-5	TRBV7-8	CASSLGGGRAQWPQHF	TGTGCCAGCAGTCTAGGGGGGGGCAGGGCCCAATGGCCCCAGCATTTT
14	TRBD1	.	TRBJ1-1	TRBV4-3	CASSHGQGNTEAFF	TGCGCCAGCAGTCACGGACAGGGGAACACTGAAGCTTTCTTT
18	TRBD1	.	TRBJ2-6	TRBV4-3	CASSIRDRQLSGANVLTF	TGCGCCAGCAGCATCCGGGACAGGCAACTCTCTGGGGCCAACGTCCTGACTTTC
13	TRBD1	.	TRBJ2-5	TRBV6-5	CASSFDREETQYF	TGTGCCAGCAGTTTCGACAGGGAAGAGACCCAGTACTTC
15	TRBD1	.	TRBJ1-1	TRBV7-2	CASSFRDRGPGEAFF	TGTGCCAGCAGCTTTAGGGACAGGGGGCCGGGTGAAGCTTTCTTT
16	TRBD2	.	TRBJ2-5	TRBV12-5	CASGLGLAEYQETQYF	TGTGCTAGTGGTCTGGGACTAGCGGAGTACCAAGAGACCCAGTACTTC
13	TRBD1	.	TRBJ1-4	TRBV2	CASSVDREQKLFF	TGTGCCAGCAGTGTGGACAGGGAGCAAAAACTGTTTTTT
20	TRBD1	.	TRBJ2-2	TRBV4-3	CASSQDRGLTGTANTGELFF	TGCGCCAGCAGCCAAGATCGCGGTTTAACCGGGACAGCAAACACCGGGGAGCTGTTTTTT
11	.	.	TRBJ1-5	TRBV30	CAWSVREAQHF	TGTGCCTGGAGTGTACGAGAAGCCCAGCATTTT
13	.	.	TRBJ2-5	TRBV7-2	CASSRTVQETQYF	TGTGCCAGCAGCCGGACTGTACAAGAGACCCAGTACTTC
15	TRBD2	.	TRBJ2-5	TRBV4-3	CASSQDFRGGGTQYF	TGCGCCAGCAGCCAAGATTTCCGGGGCGGGGGGACCCAGTACTTC
15	TRBD1	.	TRBJ2-7	TRBV6-6	CASSSGGQGRREQYF	TGTGCCAGCAGTTCGGGGGGACAGGGTCGGAGGGAGCAGTACTTC
17	TRBD1	once	TRBJ1-6	TRBV12-5	CASGNQPGTVLGSPLHF	TGTGCTAGTGGCAACCAACCCGGGACAGTTCTAGGTTCACCCCTCCACTTT